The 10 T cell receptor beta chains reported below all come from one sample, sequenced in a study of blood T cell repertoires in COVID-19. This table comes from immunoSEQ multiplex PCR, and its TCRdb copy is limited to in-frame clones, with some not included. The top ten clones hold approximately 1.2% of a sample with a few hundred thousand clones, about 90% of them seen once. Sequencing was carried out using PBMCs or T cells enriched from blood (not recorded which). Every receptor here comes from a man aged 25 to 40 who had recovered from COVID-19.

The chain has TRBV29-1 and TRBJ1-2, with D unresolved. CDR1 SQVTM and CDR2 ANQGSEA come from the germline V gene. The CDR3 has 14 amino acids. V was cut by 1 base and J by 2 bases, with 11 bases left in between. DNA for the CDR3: TGCAGCGTTGAAGGTCGTGGGCAGAACTATGGCTACACCTTC. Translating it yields CSVEGRGQNYGYTF.

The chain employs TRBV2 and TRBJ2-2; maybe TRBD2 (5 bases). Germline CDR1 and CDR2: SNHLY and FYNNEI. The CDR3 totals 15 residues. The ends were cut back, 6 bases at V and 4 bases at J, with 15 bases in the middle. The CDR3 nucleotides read TGTGCCAGCAGCGCCGGGAATATTGTCACCGGGGAGCTGTTTTTT. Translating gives CASSAGNIVTGELFF.

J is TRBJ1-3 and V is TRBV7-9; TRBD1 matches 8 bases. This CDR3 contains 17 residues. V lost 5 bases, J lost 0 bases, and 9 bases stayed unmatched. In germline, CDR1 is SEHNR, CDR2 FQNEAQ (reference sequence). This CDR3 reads CASSLLRGQSSGNTIYF. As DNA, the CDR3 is TGTGCCAGCAGCCTACTCAGGGGGCAGAGCTCTGGAAACACCATATATTTT. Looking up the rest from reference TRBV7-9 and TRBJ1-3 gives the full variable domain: DTGVSQNPRHKITKRGQNVTFRCDPISEHNRLYWYRQTLGQGPEFLTYFQNEAQLEKSRLLSDRFSAERPKGSFSTLEIQRTEQGDSAMYLCASSLLRGQSSGNTIYFGEGSWLTVV.

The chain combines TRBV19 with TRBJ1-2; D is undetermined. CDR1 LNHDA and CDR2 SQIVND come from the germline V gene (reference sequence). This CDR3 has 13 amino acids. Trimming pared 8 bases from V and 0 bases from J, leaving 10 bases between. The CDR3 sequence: CASSIGANYGYTF. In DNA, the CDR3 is TGTGCCAGTTCGATCGGAGCTAACTATGGCTACACCTTC.

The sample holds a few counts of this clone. The CDR3 loop reads CASSLYSGNTIYF. CDR3 nucleotide sequence: TGTGCCAGCAGCTTATATTCTGGAAACACCATATATTTT. The chain combines TRBV7-2 with TRBJ1-3; D is undetermined. CDR1 is SGHTA and CDR2 is FQGNSA in the germline V gene. The CDR3 contains 13 residues. V lost 2 bases and J lost 1, with 3 bases in between. Supplemented by reference TRBV7-2 and TRBJ1-3, the full variable domain reads GAGVSQSPSNKVTEKGKDVELRCDPISGHTALYWYRQSLGQGLEFLIYFQGNSAPDKSGLPSDRFSAERTGGSVSTLTIQRTQQEDSAVYLCASSLYSGNTIYFGEGSWLTVV.

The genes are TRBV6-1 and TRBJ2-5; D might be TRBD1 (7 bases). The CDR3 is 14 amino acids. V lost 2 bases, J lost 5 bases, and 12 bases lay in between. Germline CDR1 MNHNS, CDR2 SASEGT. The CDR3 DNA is TGTGCCAGCAGTGAATCCAGGGGGAGGGAGACCCAGTACTTC. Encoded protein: CASSESRGRETQYF.

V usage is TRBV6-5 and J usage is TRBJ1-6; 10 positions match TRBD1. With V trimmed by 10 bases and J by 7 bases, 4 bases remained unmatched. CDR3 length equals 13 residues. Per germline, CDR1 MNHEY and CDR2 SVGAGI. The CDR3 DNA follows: TGTGCCACCGGGGGACAGGGGAATTCACCCCTCCACTTT. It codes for CATGGQGNSPLHF.

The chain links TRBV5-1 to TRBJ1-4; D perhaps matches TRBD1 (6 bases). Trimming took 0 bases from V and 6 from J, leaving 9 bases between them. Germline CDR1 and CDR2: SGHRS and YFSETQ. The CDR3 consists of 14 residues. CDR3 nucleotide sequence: TGCGCCAGCAGCTTGGCCAGGGGAGATGAAAAACTGTTTTTT. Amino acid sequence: CASSLARGDEKLFF. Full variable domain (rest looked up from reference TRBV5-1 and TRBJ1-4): KAGVTQTPRYLIKTRGQQVTLSCSPISGHRSVSWYQQTPGQGLQFLFEYFSETQRNKGNFPGRFSGRQFSNSRSEMNVSTLELGDSALYLCASSLARGDEKLFFGSGTQLSVL.

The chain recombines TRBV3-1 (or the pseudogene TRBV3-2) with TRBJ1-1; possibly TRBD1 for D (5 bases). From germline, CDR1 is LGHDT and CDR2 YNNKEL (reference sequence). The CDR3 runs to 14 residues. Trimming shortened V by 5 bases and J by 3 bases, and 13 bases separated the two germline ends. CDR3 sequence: CASSTSGGDTEAFF. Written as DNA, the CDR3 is TGTGCCAGCAGCACCTCGGGGGGGGACACTGAAGCTTTCTTT.

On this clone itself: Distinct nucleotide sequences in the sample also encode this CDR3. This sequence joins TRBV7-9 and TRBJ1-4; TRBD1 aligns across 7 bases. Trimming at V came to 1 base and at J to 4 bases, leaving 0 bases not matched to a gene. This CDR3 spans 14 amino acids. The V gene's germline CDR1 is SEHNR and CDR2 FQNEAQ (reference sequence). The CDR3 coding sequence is TGTGCCAGCAGCTTAGGACAGGGTAATGAAAAACTGTTTTTT. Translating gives CASSLGQGNEKLFF.